Sequencing of this TCR beta chain was carried out in a study of radiotherapy plus CTLA-4 blockade in lung cancer. Study-level background: The study recorded objective responses in 18% of patients and disease control in approximately 31%.

Profiled with immunoSEQ multiplex PCR; TCRdb holds only in-frame clones, not every one. Among some 66,000 clones listed, approximately 80% were seen once. This CDR3 contains 15 residues. Germline CDR1 reads SEHNR; CDR2 reads FQNEAQ (reference sequence). V dropped 5 bases and J dropped 2; count of bases not matched to a gene: 7. Study-level results: Reports state that early shifts in blood T cell clones, with interferon-beta, best predicted response. Blood saw expansion of tumor-derived TCR clones after radiotherapy plus ipilimumab.

A note on this clone: Its antigen remains unknown.

The receptor was isolated from a human donor with non-small cell lung cancer who had a partial response to radiotherapy plus ipilimumab. The specimen comprised peripheral blood, sampled from a patient treated with radiotherapy plus ipilimumab. This chain uses TRBV7-9 with TRBJ1-2; 8 bases map to TRBD1. The chain's CDR3 is CASSRKGQENYGYTF. The CDR3 DNA reads as TGTGCCAGCAGCCGGAAGGGACAGGAGAACTATGGCTACACCTTC.